Below are 18 T cell receptor beta chains sequenced from a single sample in a study of prognosis after radiotherapy for stage I lung cancer. The TCR beta CDR3 region was amplified from genomic DNA, with two rounds of multiplex PCR being used for the amplification. First-round PCR amplification was performed with primers specific to each TRBV and TRBJ gene. TCRdb reprocessed the multiplex PCR reads with MiXCR, giving one entry per CDR3 protein. The sample records about 18,000 distinct CDR3 sequences, approximately 15% being singletons. The sequencing used PBMCs, collected before or after stereotactic body radiation therapy (not recorded which). The receptors were gathered from a donor aged 50 or older with non-small cell lung cancer.

This clonotype appeared many times. The chain carries TRBV7-8 and TRBJ2-7; no clear D gene. The CDR3 totals 13 residues. V was pared by 5 bases and J by 2 bases, with 10 bases between. Germline V CDR1 and CDR2: SGHVS, FQNEAQ. CDR3 sequence reads: CASSRELTYEQYF. CDR3 coding DNA: TGTGCCAGCAGCCGCGAGTTGACCTACGAGCAGTACTTC.

This clonotype was picked up many times. The chain links TRBV7-3 to TRBJ2-5, with a weak D call TRBD1 (6 bases). V was shortened by 4 bases and J by 3 bases, with 9 bases between the two germline ends. This CDR3 region has 13 residues. Germline CDR1 and CDR2: SGHTA and FQGTGA. For the CDR3, the DNA is TGTGCCAGCAGCTGGGCAGGGGAAGAGACCCAGTACTTC. This translates into CASSWAGEETQYF.

By its share, this clonotype is medium-sized. The chain carries TRBV30 and TRBJ1-6; a weak D match, TRBD1 (5 bases). The germline gives CDR1 GTSNPN, CDR2 SVGIG (reference sequence). Trimming stripped 2 bases from V and 8 bases from J, with 7 bases between. The CDR3 sequence is 12 residues long. CDR3 in DNA: TGTGCCTGGAGTCCAGGGTATTCACCCCTCCACTTT. Residues: CAWSPGYSPLHF.

In its sample, this clonotype was seen many times. The chain is built from TRBV11-2 and TRBJ2-7, with TRBD2 as a possible D gene (6 bases). The CDR3 contains 13 residues. The ends were cut back, 4 bases at V and 2 bases at J, with 9 bases in the middle. Germline V CDR1 and CDR2: SGHAT, FQNNGV. The CDR3 nucleotides read TGTGCCAGCAGCTGGACTAAAACCTACGAGCAGTACTTC. The encoded protein is CASSWTKTYEQYF.

This clonotype was seen at least ten times. The chain combines TRBV10-3 with TRBJ2-3; D gene uncertain. CDR1 ENHRY and CDR2 SYGVKD come from the germline V gene. Trimming stripped 2 bases from V and 5 bases from J, with 5 bases between. CDR3 length equals 12 residues. CDR3 residues: CAISEQQDTQYF. The CDR3 DNA reads TGTGCCATCAGTGAGCAGCAAGATACGCAGTATTTT.

The chain has TRBV19 and TRBJ1-2; the match to TRBD1 covers 9 bases. Unmatched junction bases numbered 12, after V lost 5 bases and J lost 5 bases. The CDR3 runs to 16 residues. Germline CDR1 and CDR2: LNHDA and SQIVND (reference sequence). DNA of the CDR3: TGTGCCAGTAGTGACCGGGACAGGGCCTCCTCATATGGCTACACCTTC. It encodes CASSDRDRASSYGYTF.

This clonotype has at least ten counts. This chain connects TRBV7-8 to TRBJ2-1, with D possibly TRBD2 on 6 matching bases. Deletions cut 2 bases from V and 7 bases from J, with 15 bases between. Germline loops: CDR1 SGHVS, CDR2 FQNEAQ. This CDR3 contains 15 residues. The CDR3 region is CASSLPMTRWNEQFF. CDR3 DNA: TGTGCCAGCAGCTTACCCATGACTAGATGGAATGAGCAGTTCTTC.

This clonotype was seen repeatedly, ten times or more. The genes are TRBV28 and TRBJ1-4; TRBD1 agrees at 8 bases. Germline V gene sequence: CDR1 MDHEN, CDR2 SYDVKM. V gave up 5 bases and J gave up 4 bases; unmatched junction bases: 3. The CDR3 has 14 amino acids. In DNA form, the CDR3 reads TGTGCCAGCAGTGTGACAGGGGATAATGAAAAACTGTTTTTT. Translation gives CASSVTGDNEKLFF. Full variable domain (outside the CDR3, taken from reference TRBV28 and TRBJ1-4): DVKVTQSSRYLVKRTGEKVFLECVQDMDHENMFWYRQDPGLGLRLIYFSYDVKMKEKGDIPEGYSVSREKKERFSLILESASTNQTSMYLCASSVTGDNEKLFFGSGTQLSVL.

This clonotype was counted many times. This rearrangement joins TRBV18 to TRBJ2-1, with 9 bases aligning to TRBD2. V trimming: 2 bases; J trimming: 9 bases; junction bases outside the gene matches: 11. The germline V gene encodes CDR1 KGHSH and CDR2 LQKENI. There are 16 residues in the CDR3. CDR3 in amino acids: CASSPSGLAGVGEQFF. In DNA form, the CDR3 reads TGTGCCAGCTCACCATCGGGATTAGCGGGAGTCGGTGAGCAGTTCTTC.

By share, this clonotype counts as medium-sized. This sequence joins TRBV7-2 and TRBJ1-1; D is unresolved. CDR3 size: 13 residues. The V end lost 2 bases, the J end lost 1 base, and 5 bases lay between the germline ends. Germline CDR1 SGHTA, CDR2 FQGNSA. The chain's CDR3 is CASSLTTNTEAFF. In DNA, the CDR3 is TGTGCCAGCAGCTTAACCACGAACACTGAAGCTTTCTTT. Complete variable domain (other parts from reference TRBV7-2 and TRBJ1-1): GAGVSQSPSNKVTEKGKDVELRCDPISGHTALYWYRQSLGQGLEFLIYFQGNSAPDKSGLPSDRFSAERTGGSVSTLTIQRTQQEDSAVYLCASSLTTNTEAFFGQGTRLTVV.

A remark on this clonotype: Possible read error: a much larger clone is one base away. The rearrangement uses TRBV7-2 and TRBJ1-2; D is possibly TRBD1 (6 bases). The CDR3 extends over 13 amino acids. Germline CDR1 reads SGHTA; CDR2 reads FQGNSA. The CDR3 reads CASSLRGGYSYTF. The CDR3 nucleotides are TGTGCCAGCAGCTTACGGGGGGGCTATAGCTACACCTTC.

This clonotype is classed as medium-sized. V usage is TRBV19 and J usage is TRBJ1-6, with unresolved D. Per the germline V gene, CDR1 is LNHDA and CDR2 is SQIVND (reference sequence). The CDR3 has 14 residues. V was clipped by 2 bases and J by 9 bases, with 11 bases between them. CDR3 sequence reads: CASSITGVGSPLHF. The CDR3 coding sequence is TGTGCCAGTAGTATAACGGGTGTGGGTTCACCCCTCCACTTT. The complete variable domain, with remaining parts taken from reference TRBV19 and TRBJ1-6, reads DGGITQSPKYLFRKEGQNVTLSCEQNLNHDAMYWYRQDPGQGLRLIYYSQIVNDFQKGDIAEGYSVSREKKESFPLTVTSAQKNPTAFYLCASSITGVGSPLHFGNGTRLTVT.

In its sample, this clonotype was seen many times. The chain uses TRBV6-5 and TRBJ1-6, with a tentative D call TRBD1 (5 bases). Between the trimmed V and J ends, which lost 2 bases and 10 bases, there was a span of 18 bases. The CDR3 contains 16 residues. Germline V gene lookup returns CDR1 MNHEY and CDR2 SVGAGI. The chain's CDR3 is CASSYGQPGAASPLHF. Here the CDR3 DNA reads TGTGCCAGCAGTTACGGGCAGCCCGGGGCCGCCTCACCCCTCCACTTT.

This clonotype was detected ten times or more. V and J are TRBV6-1 and TRBJ1-5; 10 bases are a match to TRBD1. The germline gives CDR1 MNHNS, CDR2 SASEGT. V gave up 6 bases and J gave up 0 bases; unmatched junction bases: 2. The CDR3 has 15 amino acids. CDR3 sequence reads: CASRGQGNSNQPQHF. The CDR3 DNA reads TGTGCCAGCAGGGGACAGGGGAATAGCAATCAGCCCCAGCATTTT.

This clonotype is classed as medium-sized. The rearrangement links TRBV11-3 to TRBJ2-5; D might be TRBD1 (6 bases). CDR3 size: 14 residues. Trimming pared 2 bases from V and 0 bases from J, leaving 7 bases between. Germline CDR1 and CDR2: SGHNT and YENEEA. DNA of the CDR3: TGTGCCAGCAGCTTATGGGACAACCAAGAGACCCAGTACTTC. As protein: CASSLWDNQETQYF. Variable domain in full (rest from reference TRBV11-3 and TRBJ2-5): EAGVVQSPRYKIIEKKQPVAFWCNPISGHNTLYWYLQNLGQGPELLIRYENEEAVDDSQLPKDRFSAERLKGVDSTLKIQPAELGDSAVYLCASSLWDNQETQYFGPGTRLLVL.

In its sample, this clonotype was seen many times. This chain connects TRBV3-1 to TRBJ2-1; 7 bases map to TRBD2. V trimming: 3 bases; J trimming: 7 bases; junction bases outside the gene matches: 6. CDR1 and CDR2 (germline): LGHDT, YNNKEL (reference sequence). The CDR3 has 14 amino acids. In DNA, the CDR3 is TGTGCCAGCAGCCAGGGTTGGGGGGGTAATGAGCAGTTCTTC. This codes for CASSQGWGGNEQFF.

The table lists this clonotype with a few counts. This chain joins TRBV25-1 and TRBJ2-4, with 8 nucleotides matching TRBD1. CDR1 is MGHDK, CDR2 SYGVNS, per germline. The ends lost 1 base at V and 5 bases at J; junction bases unmatched: 1. The CDR3 consists of 14 residues. Here the CDR3 reads CASSELDRENIQYF. CDR3 in DNA: TGTGCCAGCAGTGAATTGGACAGGGAAAACATTCAGTACTTC. The full variable domain, with the rest looked up from reference TRBV25-1 and TRBJ2-4, is EADIYQTPRYLVIGTGKKITLECSQTMGHDKMYWYQQDPGMELHLIHYSYGVNSTEKGDLSSESTVSRIRTEHFPLTLESARPSHTSQYLCASSELDRENIQYFGAGTRLSVL.

This clonotype was recorded at least ten times. This chain joins TRBV7-6 and TRBJ2-3; D gene unclear. V lost 1 base to trimming and J lost 6 bases, with 8 bases between them. CDR1 is SGHVS and CDR2 is FNYEAQ in the germline V gene. The CDR3 extends over 13 amino acids. The CDR3 DNA follows: TGTGCCAGCAGCTTAGTTTCCGGTGATACGCAGTATTTT. Protein sequence: CASSLVSGDTQYF.